These 13 T cell receptor beta chains originate from one sample sequenced in a study of neurological immune-mediated disorders. TCRdb re-called the 5' RACE reads through MiXCR, storing one row per CDR3 protein. Among 43,000 or so distinct CDR3 sequences listed, approximately 15% were seen once. The time point is: longitudinal time-point 3. Sequencing was carried out using PBMCs. These receptors originate from a young man in good health.

This clonotype was seen ten or more times. The gene calls are TRBV7-3 and TRBJ2-3; 7 bases match TRBD2. J lost 7 bases, V lost 5 bases, and 12 bases had no gene match. Germline V gives CDR1 SGHTA, CDR2 FQGTGA. This CDR3 has 15 residues. In DNA form, the CDR3 reads TGTGCCAGCAGCCCTTATACTAGCGTTCCAAATACGCAGTATTTT. Translated: CASSPYTSVPNTQYF.

This clonotype was observed at least ten times. The chain has TRBV2 and TRBJ2-2; 10 bases are shared with TRBD2. The CDR3 loop spans 16 amino acids. CDR1 and CDR2 from the germline V gene are SNHLY and FYNNEI. Losses at the gene ends were 5 bases for V and 2 bases for J; bases not matched to a gene: 5. CDR3 DNA sequence: TGTGCCAGCAGTCGGACTAGCGGAAGAAACACCGGGGAGCTGTTTTTT. As protein: CASSRTSGRNTGELFF.

This clonotype occurred many times. V gene TRBV29-1 combines with J gene TRBJ1-5; no definite D call. Germline values: CDR1 SQVTM, CDR2 ANQGSEA. V was trimmed by 5 bases and J by 4 bases, leaving 12 bases between them. The length of the CDR3 is 13 residues. CDR3 residues: CSVRASGNQPQHF. Written as DNA, the CDR3 is TGCAGCGTTCGGGCGAGCGGGAATCAGCCCCAGCATTTT.

Ten or more counts support this clonotype. The chain employs TRBV20-1 and TRBJ1-2, with D hard to call. Germline CDR1 is DFQATT and CDR2 is SNEGSKA (reference sequence). Trimming took 1 base from V and 0 from J, leaving 9 bases between them. The CDR3 covers 14 residues. In DNA, the CDR3 is TGCAGTGCTAGAGGGCCAGTAGCTAACTATGGCTACACCTTC. Residues: CSARGPVANYGYTF.

In its sample, this clonotype was seen many times. The rearrangement links TRBV3-1 to TRBJ1-1; D may be TRBD1 (6 bases). CDR3 length: 13 residues. Trimming cost V 4 bases and J 8 bases, with 14 bases left between them. Germline V gene data show CDR1 as LGHDT and CDR2 as YNNKEL (reference sequence). CDR3 residues: CASSRAQGEEAFF. The CDR3 DNA reads TGTGCCAGCAGCCGAGCACAGGGTGAGGAAGCTTTCTTT.

This clonotype was observed at least ten times. The chain carries TRBV24-1 and TRBJ1-2; D is unclear. Germline CDR1 is KGHDR and CDR2 is SFDVKD. Trimming shortened V by 4 bases and J by 5 bases, and 10 bases separated the two germline ends. CDR3 length: 13 residues. The chain's CDR3 is CATSDPPLYGYTF. The CDR3 DNA follows: TGTGCCACCAGTGACCCACCTCTTTATGGCTACACCTTC.

This clonotype was found many times. The chain uses TRBV29-1 and TRBJ2-6; D might be TRBD1 (6 bases). Between the trimmed V and J ends, which lost 5 bases and 0 bases, there was a span of 20 bases. Germline CDR1 reads SQVTM; CDR2 reads ANQGSEA. The CDR3 spans 18 residues. The DNA of the CDR3 is TGCAGCGTTTTGTCATATAAGGACAGCCTCTCTGGGGCCAACGTCCTGACTTTC. Encoded protein: CSVLSYKDSLSGANVLTF.

This clonotype has at least ten counts. The CDR3 DNA is TGCAGTGCTAGAGATCTGATAGGCGAAGGCAATCAGCCCCAGCATTTT. Translated, it gives CSARDLIGEGNQPQHF. This chain uses TRBV20-1 with TRBJ1-5, with D unclear. Deletions cut 0 bases from V and 2 bases from J, with 14 bases between. The CDR3 is made up of 16 amino acids. Germline V gene lookup returns CDR1 DFQATT and CDR2 SNEGSKA (reference sequence).

This clonotype was counted many times. V gene TRBV11-1 combines with J gene TRBJ1-1; 9 bases match TRBD1. V shed 3 bases and J 4 bases; nucleotides not matched to a gene: 6. The CDR3 is 15 residues long. Germline V gives CDR1 SGHAT, CDR2 FQDESV (reference sequence). The CDR3 reads CASSFSTGGSTEAFF. In nucleotides, the CDR3 is TGTGCCAGCAGCTTTTCGACAGGGGGTAGCACTGAAGCTTTCTTT.

This clonotype occurred many times. This sequence joins TRBV5-1 and TRBJ1-4; possibly TRBD1 for D (6 bases). This CDR3 is built from 17 residues. V lost 4 bases and J 0 bases, leaving 16 bases between the germline ends. Germline-derived CDR1 and CDR2 are SGHRS and YFSETQ. This CDR3 reads CASSRDTVSATNEKLFF. The CDR3 region has the DNA TGCGCCAGCAGCAGGGACACGGTTTCTGCAACTAATGAAAAACTGTTTTTT.

This clonotype was seen repeatedly, ten times or more. CDR3 protein: CASSSSGLGLANEQFF. The CDR3 DNA sequence: TGCGCCAGCAGCTCGAGCGGACTAGGTTTGGCCAATGAGCAGTTCTTC. The chain recombines TRBV5-1 with TRBJ2-1; 7 positions agree with TRBD2. The CDR3 is 16 residues long. With 3 bases clipped from V and 6 bases from J, the junction kept 12 bases outside the gene matches. Germline V gene lookup returns CDR1 SGHRS and CDR2 YFSETQ.

This clonotype was seen many times. This CDR3 is CASSFDRNTGELFF. DNA for the CDR3: TGCGCCAGCAGCTTTGACAGAAACACCGGGGAGCTGTTTTTT. The chain links TRBV5-1 to TRBJ2-2, with a possible D match to TRBD1 (5 bases). V was clipped by 2 bases and J by 2 bases, with 7 bases between them. The CDR3 covers 14 residues. The germline gives CDR1 SGHRS, CDR2 YFSETQ.

The V and J genes are TRBV2 and TRBJ2-2; D remains ambiguous. Germline CDR1 and CDR2: SNHLY and FYNNEI. This CDR3 is built from 13 residues. V shed 4 bases and J shed 4 bases, with 7 bases lying between them. CDR3 DNA sequence: TGTGCCAGCAGTGCAGTGACCACCGGGGAGCTGTTTTTT. Translating gives CASSAVTTGELFF.